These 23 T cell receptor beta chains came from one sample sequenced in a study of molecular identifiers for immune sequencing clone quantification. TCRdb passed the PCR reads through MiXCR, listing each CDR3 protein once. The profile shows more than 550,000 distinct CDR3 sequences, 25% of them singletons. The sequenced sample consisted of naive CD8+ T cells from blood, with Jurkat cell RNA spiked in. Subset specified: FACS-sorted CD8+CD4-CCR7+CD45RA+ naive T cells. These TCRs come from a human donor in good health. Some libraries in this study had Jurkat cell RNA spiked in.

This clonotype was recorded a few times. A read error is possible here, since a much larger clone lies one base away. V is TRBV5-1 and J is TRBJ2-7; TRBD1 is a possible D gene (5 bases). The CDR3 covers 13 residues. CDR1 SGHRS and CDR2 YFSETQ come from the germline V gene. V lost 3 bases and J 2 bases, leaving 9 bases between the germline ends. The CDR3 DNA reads TGCGCCAGCAGCTGGGGCACCACCTACGAGCAGTACTTC. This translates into CASSWGTTYEQYF.

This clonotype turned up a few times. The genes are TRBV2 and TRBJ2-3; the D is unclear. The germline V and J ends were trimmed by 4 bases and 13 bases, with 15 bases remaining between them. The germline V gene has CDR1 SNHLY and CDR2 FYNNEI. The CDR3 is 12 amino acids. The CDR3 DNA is TGTGCCAGCAGTGTGGCAGAGCCGCCTGAGTATTTT. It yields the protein CASSVAEPPEYF.

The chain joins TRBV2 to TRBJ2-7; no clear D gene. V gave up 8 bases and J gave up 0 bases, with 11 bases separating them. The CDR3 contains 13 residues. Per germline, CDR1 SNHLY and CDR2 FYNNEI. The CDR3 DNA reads TGTGCCAGCCGTCGGGCCCTCTCCTACGAGCAGTACTTC. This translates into CASRRALSYEQYF.

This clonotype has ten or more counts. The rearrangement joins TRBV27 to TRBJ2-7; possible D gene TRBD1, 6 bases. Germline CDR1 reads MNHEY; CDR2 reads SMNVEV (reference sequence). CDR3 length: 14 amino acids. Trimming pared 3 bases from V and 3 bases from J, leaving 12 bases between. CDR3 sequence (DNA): TGTGCCAGCAGTTTTCGACAGGAGTACTACGAGCAGTACTTC. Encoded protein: CASSFRQEYYEQYF.

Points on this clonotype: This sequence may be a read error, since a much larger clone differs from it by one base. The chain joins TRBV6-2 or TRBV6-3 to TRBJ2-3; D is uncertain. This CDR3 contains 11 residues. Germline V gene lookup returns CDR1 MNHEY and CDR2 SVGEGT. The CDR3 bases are TGTGCCAGCAATGAAAGGGATACGCAGAATTTT. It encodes CASNERDTQNF.

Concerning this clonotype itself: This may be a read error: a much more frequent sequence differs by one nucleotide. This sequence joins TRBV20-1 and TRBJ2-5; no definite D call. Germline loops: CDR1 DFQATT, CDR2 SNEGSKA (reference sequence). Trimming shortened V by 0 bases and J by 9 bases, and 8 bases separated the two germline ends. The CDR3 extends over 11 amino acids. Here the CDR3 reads CSAREVEPQYF. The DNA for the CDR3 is TGCAGTGCTAGAGAGGTGGAGCCCCAGTACTTC.

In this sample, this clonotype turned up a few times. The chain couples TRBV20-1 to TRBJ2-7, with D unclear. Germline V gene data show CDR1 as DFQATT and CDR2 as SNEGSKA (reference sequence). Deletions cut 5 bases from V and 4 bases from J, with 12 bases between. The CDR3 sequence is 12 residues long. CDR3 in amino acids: CSAGQESYEQYF. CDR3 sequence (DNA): TGCAGTGCTGGTCAGGAAAGTTACGAGCAGTACTTC.

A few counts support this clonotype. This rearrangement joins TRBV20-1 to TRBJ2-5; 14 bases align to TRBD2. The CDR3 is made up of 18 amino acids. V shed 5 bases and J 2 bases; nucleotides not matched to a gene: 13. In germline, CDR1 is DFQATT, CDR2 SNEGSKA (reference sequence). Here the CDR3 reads CSASIWTSGGPKQETQYF. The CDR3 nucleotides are TGCAGTGCTTCGATCTGGACTAGCGGGGGGCCTAAACAAGAGACCCAGTACTTC.

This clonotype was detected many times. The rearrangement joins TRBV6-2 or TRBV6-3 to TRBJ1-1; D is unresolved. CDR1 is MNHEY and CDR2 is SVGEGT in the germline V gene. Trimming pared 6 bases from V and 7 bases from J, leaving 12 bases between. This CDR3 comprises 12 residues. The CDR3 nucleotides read TGTGCCAGCAGCGAAGTGGCAGGTGAAGCTTTCTTT. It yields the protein CASSEVAGEAFF.

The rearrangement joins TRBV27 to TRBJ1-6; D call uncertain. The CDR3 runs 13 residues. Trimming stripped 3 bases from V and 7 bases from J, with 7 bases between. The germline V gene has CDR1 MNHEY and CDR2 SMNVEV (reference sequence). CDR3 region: CASSFTTNSPLHF. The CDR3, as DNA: TGTGCCAGCAGTTTCACGACAAATTCACCCCTCCACTTT.

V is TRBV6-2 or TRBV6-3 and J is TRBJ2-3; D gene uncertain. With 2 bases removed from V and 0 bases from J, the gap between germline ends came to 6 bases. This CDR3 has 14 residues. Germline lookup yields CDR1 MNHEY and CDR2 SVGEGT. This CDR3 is CASSYLVSTDTQYF. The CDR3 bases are TGTGCCAGCAGTTACCTAGTTAGCACAGATACGCAGTATTTT.

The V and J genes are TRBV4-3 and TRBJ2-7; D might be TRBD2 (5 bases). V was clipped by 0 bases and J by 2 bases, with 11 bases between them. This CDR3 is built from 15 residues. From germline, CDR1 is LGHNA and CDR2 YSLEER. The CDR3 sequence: CASSQERALTYEQYF. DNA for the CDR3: TGCGCCAGCAGCCAAGAGCGGGCCCTCACCTACGAGCAGTACTTC.

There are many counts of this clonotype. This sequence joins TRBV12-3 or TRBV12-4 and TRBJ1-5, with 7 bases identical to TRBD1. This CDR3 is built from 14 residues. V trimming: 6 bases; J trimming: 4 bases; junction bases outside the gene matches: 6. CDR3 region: CASSPGGRNQPQHF. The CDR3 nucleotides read TGTGCCAGCAGCCCAGGGGGAAGGAATCAGCCCCAGCATTTT.

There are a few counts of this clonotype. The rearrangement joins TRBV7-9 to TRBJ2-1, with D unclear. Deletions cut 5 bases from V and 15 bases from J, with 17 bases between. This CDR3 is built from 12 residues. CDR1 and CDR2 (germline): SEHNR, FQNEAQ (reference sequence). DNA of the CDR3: TGTGCCAGCAGCATAGACCCGCACCGTTGGTTCTTC. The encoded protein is CASSIDPHRWFF.

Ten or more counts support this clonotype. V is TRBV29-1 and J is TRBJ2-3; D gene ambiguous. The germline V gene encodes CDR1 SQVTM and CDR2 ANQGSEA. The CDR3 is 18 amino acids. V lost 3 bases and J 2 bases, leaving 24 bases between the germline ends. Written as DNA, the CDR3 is TGCAGCGTTGATAGGTGGGATGTGTTAGGTCGTGTCACAGATACGCAGTATTTT. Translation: CSVDRWDVLGRVTDTQYF.

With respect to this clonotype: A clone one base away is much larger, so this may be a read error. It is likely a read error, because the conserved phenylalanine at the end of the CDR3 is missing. The CDR3: CSVVPGREAFL. The DNA of the CDR3 is TGCAGCGTTGTCCCAGGACGGGAAGCTTTCTTG. The rearrangement joins TRBV29-1 to TRBJ1-1; D not certain. The CDR3 consists of 11 residues. V shed 4 bases and J shed 8 bases, with 11 bases lying between them. Germline CDR1 SQVTM, CDR2 ANQGSEA.

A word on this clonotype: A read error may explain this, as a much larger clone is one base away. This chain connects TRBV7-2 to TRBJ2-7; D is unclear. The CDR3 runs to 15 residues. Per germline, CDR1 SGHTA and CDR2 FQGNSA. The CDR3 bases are TGTGCCAACAGCCGCAAGGACGGGTACTCCTACGAGCAGTACTTC. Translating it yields CANSRKDGYSYEQYF. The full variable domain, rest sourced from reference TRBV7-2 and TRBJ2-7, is GAGVSQSPSNKVTEKGKDVELRCDPISGHTALYWYRQSLGQGLEFLIYFQGNSAPDKSGLPSDRFSAERTGGSVSTLTIQRTQQEDSAVYLCANSRKDGYSYEQYFGPGTRLTVT.

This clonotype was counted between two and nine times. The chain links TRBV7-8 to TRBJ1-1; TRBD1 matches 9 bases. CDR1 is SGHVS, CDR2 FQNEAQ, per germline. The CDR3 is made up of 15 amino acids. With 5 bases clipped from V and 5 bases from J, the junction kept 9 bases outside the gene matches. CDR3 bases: TGTGCCAGCAGCCTCACCGGGACAGGGAGAACTGAAGCTTTCTTT. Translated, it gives CASSLTGTGRTEAFF.

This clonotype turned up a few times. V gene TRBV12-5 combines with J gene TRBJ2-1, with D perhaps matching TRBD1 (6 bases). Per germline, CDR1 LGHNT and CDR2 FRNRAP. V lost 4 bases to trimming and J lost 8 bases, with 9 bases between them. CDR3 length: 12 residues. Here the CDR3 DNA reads TGTGCTAGTGGTTCACAGGGTTATGAGCAGTTCTTC. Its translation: CASGSQGYEQFF.

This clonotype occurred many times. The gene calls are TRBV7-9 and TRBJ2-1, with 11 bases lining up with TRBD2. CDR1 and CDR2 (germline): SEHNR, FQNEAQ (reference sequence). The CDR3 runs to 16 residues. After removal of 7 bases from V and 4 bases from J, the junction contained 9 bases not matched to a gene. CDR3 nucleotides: TGTGCCAGCAAATCACTAGCGGGAGAATTTTACAATGAGCAGTTCTTC. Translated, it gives CASKSLAGEFYNEQFF.

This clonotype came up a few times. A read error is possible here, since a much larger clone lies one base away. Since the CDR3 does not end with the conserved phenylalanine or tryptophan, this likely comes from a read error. This CDR3 reads CSVEGQGIGTQYY. As DNA, the CDR3 is TGCAGCGTTGAAGGGCAGGGCATAGGGACCCAGTACTAC. The chain employs TRBV29-1 and TRBJ2-5; D might be TRBD1 (5 bases). The CDR3 has 13 residues. Germline V gene sequence: CDR1 SQVTM, CDR2 ANQGSEA. V dropped 1 base and J dropped 7 bases, with 13 bases sitting between them.

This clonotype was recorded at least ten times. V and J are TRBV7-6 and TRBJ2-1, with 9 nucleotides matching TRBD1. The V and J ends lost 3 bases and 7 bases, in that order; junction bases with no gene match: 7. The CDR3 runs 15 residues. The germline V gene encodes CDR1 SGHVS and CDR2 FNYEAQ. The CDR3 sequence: CASSLADRGWNEQFF. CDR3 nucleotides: TGTGCCAGCAGCTTGGCGGACAGGGGATGGAATGAGCAGTTCTTC.

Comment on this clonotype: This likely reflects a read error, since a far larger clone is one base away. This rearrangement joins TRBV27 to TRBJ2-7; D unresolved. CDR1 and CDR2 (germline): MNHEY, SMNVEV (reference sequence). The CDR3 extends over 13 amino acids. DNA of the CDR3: TGTGTCAGCAGTTTAGGGTCTGCCTACGAGCAGTACTTC. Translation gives CVSSLGSAYEQYF.